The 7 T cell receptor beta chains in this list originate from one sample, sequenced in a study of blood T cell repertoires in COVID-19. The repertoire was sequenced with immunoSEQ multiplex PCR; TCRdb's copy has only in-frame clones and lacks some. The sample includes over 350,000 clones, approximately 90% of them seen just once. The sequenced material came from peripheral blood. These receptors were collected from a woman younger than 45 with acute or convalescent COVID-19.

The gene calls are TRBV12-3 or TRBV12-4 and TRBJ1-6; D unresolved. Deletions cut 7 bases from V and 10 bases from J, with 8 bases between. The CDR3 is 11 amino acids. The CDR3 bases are TGTGCCAGCAATCTCGTCTCACCCCTCCACTTT. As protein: CASNLVSPLHF.

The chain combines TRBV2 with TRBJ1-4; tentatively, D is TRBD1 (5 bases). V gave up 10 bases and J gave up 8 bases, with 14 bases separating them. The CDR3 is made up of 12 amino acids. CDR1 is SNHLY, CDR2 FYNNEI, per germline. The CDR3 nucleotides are TGTGCCATCCTTTACTCAGGGGAAAAACTGTTTTTT. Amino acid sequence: CAILYSGEKLFF.

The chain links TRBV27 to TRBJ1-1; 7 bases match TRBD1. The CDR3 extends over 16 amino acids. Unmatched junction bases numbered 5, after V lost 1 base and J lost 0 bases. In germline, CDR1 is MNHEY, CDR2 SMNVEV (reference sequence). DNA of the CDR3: TGTGCCAGCAGTTTATGGAGGACAGGCTTGAACACTGAAGCTTTCTTT. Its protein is CASSLWRTGLNTEAFF.

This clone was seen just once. The CDR3 loop reads CSASNSAGQDYEQYF. The CDR3 DNA sequence: TGCAGTGCTAGTAATTCGGCTGGACAGGATTACGAGCAGTACTTC. The rearrangement links TRBV20-1 to TRBJ2-7; 7 nucleotides agree with TRBD1. This CDR3 has 15 amino acids. CDR1 and CDR2 from the germline V gene are DFQATT and SNEGSKA (reference sequence). V was pared by 3 bases and J by 4 bases, with 12 bases of the junction left unmatched.

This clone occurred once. CDR3 loop: CASSWGQRNNEQFF. DNA for the CDR3: TGTGCCAGCAGCTGGGGACAGAGAAACAATGAGCAGTTCTTC. The chain joins TRBV7-3 to TRBJ2-1; TRBD1 aligns across 7 bases. Germline V CDR1 and CDR2: SGHTA, FQGTGA. The CDR3 runs 14 residues. V gave up 4 bases and J gave up 5 bases; unmatched junction bases: 5.

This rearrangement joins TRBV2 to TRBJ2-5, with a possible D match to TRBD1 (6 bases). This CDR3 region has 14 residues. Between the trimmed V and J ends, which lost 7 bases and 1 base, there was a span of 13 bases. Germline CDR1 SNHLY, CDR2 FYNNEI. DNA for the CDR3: TGTGCCAGCATGCGGCGGACAGCCCAAGAGACCCAGTACTTC. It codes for CASMRRTAQETQYF.

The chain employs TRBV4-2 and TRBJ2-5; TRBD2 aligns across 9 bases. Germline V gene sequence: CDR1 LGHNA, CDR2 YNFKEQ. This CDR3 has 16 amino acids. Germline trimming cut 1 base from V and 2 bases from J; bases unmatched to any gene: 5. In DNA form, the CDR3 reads TGTGCCAGCAGCCAAGCAGGGGCGGGGGGGCAAGAGACCCAGTACTTC. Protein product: CASSQAGAGGQETQYF.